This entry features one TCR beta chain sequence. Germline V gives CDR1 ENHRY, CDR2 SYGVKD. Trimming cost V 10 bases and J 2 bases; bases outside gene matches: 8. This CDR3 has 13 residues. Sequencing was performed with immunoSEQ multiplex PCR; in TCRdb, only in-frame clones are kept and a portion is missing. The table lists roughly 290,000 clones, 75% to 90% of them singletons. This sample is part of a study of blood T cell repertoires in COVID-19. Cohort placement rested on clinical history that participants reported themselves. The chain carries TRBV10-3 and TRBJ2-7; 7 bases fit TRBD1. This receptor was identified in a woman in her thirties or forties who had recovered from COVID-19. Specimen: PBMCs or T cells enriched from blood (not recorded which). CDR3 sequence reads: CATSGQPTYEQYF. The CDR3 nucleotides read TGTGCCACCTCGGGACAGCCCACCTACGAGCAGTACTTC.